The 27 T cell receptor beta chains below were found in one sample sequenced in a study of radiation and T cells in renal cell carcinoma. Produced via immunoSEQ multiplex PCR; TCRdb's table is partial and in-frame only. The data show around 180,000 clones, with roughly nine tenths seen just once and approximately 11% held by the top ten. The sample's time point: blood 4 weeks post-SBRT, at nephrectomy. Regarding treatment: 15 Gy SBRT to primary tumor, nephrectomy 4 weeks later. Specimen: blood, collected from a patient whose treatment included radiotherapy and nephrectomy. All receptors come from a woman in her forties or fifties with renal cell carcinoma.

There are a few counts of this clone. The chain couples TRBV5-1 to TRBJ1-6, with no clear D. Germline V CDR1 and CDR2: SGHRS, YFSETQ. The CDR3 length is 14 residues. V lost 0 bases and J 7 bases, leaving 8 bases between the germline ends. The CDR3 is CASSLDSMNSPLHF. In nucleotides, the CDR3 is TGCGCCAGCAGCTTGGACAGCATGAATTCACCCCTCCACTTT.

The chain is built from TRBV5-1 and TRBJ1-2, with 8 positions matching TRBD1. The CDR3 contains 14 residues. Losses at the gene ends were 4 bases for V and 4 bases for J; bases not matched to a gene: 6. Germline V gene data show CDR1 as SGHRS and CDR2 as YFSETQ. The CDR3 loop is CASSQGTGIYGYTF. The CDR3 DNA follows: TGCGCCAGCAGCCAGGGGACAGGAATCTATGGCTACACCTTC.

The chain carries TRBV4-2 and TRBJ1-1; no clear D gene. Trimming removed 0 bases from V and 4 bases from J, with 9 bases in between. CDR1 is LGHNA and CDR2 is YNFKEQ in the germline V gene. The CDR3 has 14 amino acids. The CDR3 loop is CASSQDPGATEAFF. Written as DNA, the CDR3 is TGTGCCAGCAGCCAAGATCCAGGTGCCACTGAAGCTTTCTTT.

This rearrangement joins TRBV4-1 to TRBJ1-2; D is uncertain. Germline V CDR1 and CDR2: MGHRA, YSYEKL. Trimming removed 0 bases at V and 8 bases at J, with 13 bases between. There are 14 residues in the CDR3. CDR3 in amino acids: CASSQDTVRQGYTF. The CDR3, as DNA: TGCGCCAGCAGCCAAGATACCGTCCGGCAGGGCTACACCTTC.

The chain employs TRBV4-2 and TRBJ2-7, with D possibly being TRBD1 or TRBD2 (5 bases each). The V gene lost 0 bases and the J gene lost 3 bases, with 12 bases spanning the gap. The CDR3 sequence is 15 residues long. The germline CDR1 and CDR2 sequences are LGHNA and YNFKEQ. The CDR3 region is CASSQDWDGFYEQYF. CDR3 bases: TGTGCCAGCAGCCAAGATTGGGACGGGTTCTACGAGCAGTACTTC.

The J gene is TRBJ1-6, the V gene TRBV7-2; a weak D match, TRBD1 (6 bases). Looked up from germline, CDR1 is SGHTA and CDR2 is FQGNSA. The CDR3 is 14 residues long. The V gene lost 4 bases and the J gene lost 8 bases, with 12 bases spanning the gap. The CDR3, as DNA: TGTGCCAGCAGCTCACAGGGAATCCATTCACCCCTCCACTTT. Protein sequence: CASSSQGIHSPLHF.

This chain connects TRBV5-1 to TRBJ2-1; possible D gene TRBD1, 6 bases. Germline CDR1 is SGHRS and CDR2 is YFSETQ. Trimming stripped 3 bases from V and 5 bases from J, with 21 bases between. This CDR3 is 17 amino acids long. CDR3 sequence: CASSSLSGTPNDNEQFF. In DNA form, the CDR3 reads TGCGCCAGCAGCTCCTTGTCCGGGACACCTAACGACAATGAGCAGTTCTTC.

The chain couples TRBV5-1 to TRBJ1-2; no clear D gene. Trimming removed 2 bases at V and 0 bases at J, with 11 bases between. CDR3 length equals 15 residues. Germline values: CDR1 SGHRS, CDR2 YFSETQ. For the CDR3, the DNA is TGCGCCAGCAGCTTAGGGTCCGGGACTAACTATGGCTACACCTTC. Amino acids: CASSLGSGTNYGYTF. The complete variable domain, with remaining parts taken from reference TRBV5-1 and TRBJ1-2, reads KAGVTQTPRYLIKTRGQQVTLSCSPISGHRSVSWYQQTPGQGLQFLFEYFSETQRNKGNFPGRFSGRQFSNSRSEMNVSTLELGDSALYLCASSLGSGTNYGYTFGSGTRLTVV.

The CDR3 here is CASTLFATNEKLFF. The CDR3 region has the DNA TGTGCCAGTACCCTTTTTGCAACTAATGAAAAACTGTTTTTT. The rearrangement uses TRBV19 and TRBJ1-4; D remains ambiguous. V dropped 7 bases and J dropped 0 bases, with 9 bases sitting between them. CDR1 is LNHDA and CDR2 is SQIVND in the germline V gene (reference sequence). This CDR3 has 14 amino acids. Variable domain in full (rest from reference TRBV19 and TRBJ1-4): DGGITQSPKYLFRKEGQNVTLSCEQNLNHDAMYWYRQDPGQGLRLIYYSQIVNDFQKGDIAEGYSVSREKKESFPLTVTSAQKNPTAFYLCASTLFATNEKLFFGSGTQLSVL.

This clone was seen a few times. This chain connects TRBV30 to TRBJ1-2; D is possibly TRBD1 (5 bases). The germline V gene encodes CDR1 GTSNPN and CDR2 SVGIG (reference sequence). This CDR3 has 14 residues. Trimming pared 4 bases from V and 4 bases from J, leaving 16 bases between. CDR3 amino acids: CAWNRLVGPYGYTF. CDR3 bases: TGTGCCTGGAATCGTTTGGTGGGGCCCTATGGCTACACCTTC.

The chain uses TRBV4-2 and TRBJ1-2; D remains unclear. The germline gives CDR1 LGHNA, CDR2 YNFKEQ. CDR3 length: 14 amino acids. Trimming removed 4 bases from V and 2 bases from J, with 11 bases in between. CDR3 nucleotide sequence: TGTGCCAGCAGCCCCCCGGTTCCAAACTATGGCTACACCTTC. Protein product: CASSPPVPNYGYTF.

This chain joins TRBV18 and TRBJ1-5; 7 bases agree with TRBD1. The germline gives CDR1 KGHSH, CDR2 LQKENI. The CDR3 is 13 amino acids. After removal of 5 bases from V and 5 bases from J, the junction contained 3 bases not matched to a gene. The CDR3 loop reads CASSGTVDQPQHF. In DNA, the CDR3 is TGTGCCAGCTCAGGGACAGTAGATCAGCCCCAGCATTTT.

The genes are TRBV29-1 and TRBJ2-5; D is perhaps TRBD1 (6 bases). The DNA matches TRBJ2-7 better at its end, which makes the J call doubtful. The CDR3 extends over 15 amino acids. CDR1 and CDR2 from the germline V gene are SQVTM and ANQGSEA. The CDR3 nucleotides are TGCAGCGTACCAGGACAGTTGGGCCCCGGCTACGAGCAGTACTTC. Translating it yields CSVPGQLGPGYEQYF.

The chain employs TRBV15 and TRBJ2-3; D gene uncertain. The CDR3 has 12 amino acids. V gave up 1 base and J gave up 6 bases, with 5 bases separating them. In germline, CDR1 is LNHNV, CDR2 YYDKDF (reference sequence). This CDR3 is CATSRATDTQYF. The CDR3 DNA reads as TGTGCCACCAGCAGAGCCACGGATACGCAGTATTTT.

The chain has TRBV5-6 and TRBJ2-1; D is possibly TRBD2 (6 bases). The CDR3 runs to 16 residues. CDR1 SGHDT and CDR2 YYEEEE come from the germline V gene. Trimming took off 2 bases at V and 7 bases at J, with 19 bases between the two ends. CDR3 sequence (DNA): TGTGCCAGCAGCTTCAATTGGCCAGGGACTTCTAATGAGCAGTTCTTC. The encoded protein is CASSFNWPGTSNEQFF.

This chain links TRBV7-3 with TRBJ1-6; 7 bases agree with TRBD1. CDR3 size: 15 residues. V was pared by 6 bases and J by 6 bases, with 8 bases of the junction left unmatched. CDR1 is SGHTA, CDR2 FQGTGA, per germline. The CDR3 protein is CASRLTGTANSPLHF. The DNA for the CDR3 is TGTGCCAGCAGACTAACCGGGACAGCTAATTCACCCCTCCACTTT.

This clone has just a few counts. The rearrangement links TRBV9 to TRBJ1-1, with D unresolved. The germline V and J ends were trimmed by 0 bases and 7 bases, with 10 bases remaining between them. Germline values: CDR1 SGDLS, CDR2 YYNGEE. CDR3 length equals 13 residues. This CDR3 reads CASSVAGDREAFF. The CDR3 DNA follows: TGTGCCAGCAGCGTAGCGGGAGACCGTGAAGCTTTCTTT.

CDR3 sequence: CASREYNEQFF. For the CDR3, the DNA is TGTGCCAGCAGGGAATACAATGAGCAGTTCTTC. The chain recombines TRBV6-5 with TRBJ2-1, with D uncertain. V was shortened by 6 bases and J by 4 bases, with 4 bases between the two germline ends. Per germline, CDR1 MNHEY and CDR2 SVGAGI. This CDR3 comprises 11 residues.

The rearrangement links TRBV5-1 to TRBJ2-3; the D call may be TRBD1 or TRBD2 (5 bases each). CDR1 SGHRS and CDR2 YFSETQ come from the germline V gene. CDR3 length: 16 amino acids. Deletions cut 3 bases from V and 3 bases from J, with 17 bases between. This CDR3 reads CASSWTPGFSTDTQYF. In DNA, the CDR3 is TGCGCCAGCAGCTGGACTCCAGGGTTTTCTACAGATACGCAGTATTTT.

The chain carries TRBV7-8 and TRBJ2-5; the D is unclear. This CDR3 has 14 residues. Trimming cost V 1 base and J 7 bases, with 13 bases left between them. The germline gives CDR1 SGHVS, CDR2 FQNEAQ. The CDR3 protein is CASSLEFAKPTQYF. The CDR3 DNA follows: TGTGCCAGCAGCTTAGAATTCGCCAAACCGACCCAGTACTTC.

This clone came up once. V gene TRBV6-6 combines with J gene TRBJ1-1; no reliable D call. Deletions cut 4 bases from V and 4 bases from J, with 10 bases between. The CDR3 spans 13 residues. CDR1 and CDR2 from the germline V gene are MNHNY and SVGAGI (reference sequence). The CDR3 region is CASSSGYSTEAFF. Here the CDR3 DNA reads TGTGCCAGCAGTTCGGGCTATTCCACTGAAGCTTTCTTT.

V is TRBV2 and J is TRBJ1-1; D is ambiguous. CDR1 and CDR2 (germline): SNHLY, FYNNEI. Trimming left V 3 bases short and J 3 bases short, with 26 bases between. This CDR3 has 19 residues. The CDR3 loop reads CASSDPLGSGRSGDTEAFF. CDR3 coding DNA: TGTGCCAGCAGTGATCCGCTTGGTTCGGGCCGTAGTGGTGACACTGAAGCTTTCTTT.

The rearrangement joins TRBV19 to TRBJ2-7; no clear D gene. The CDR3 runs 13 residues. Germline V CDR1 and CDR2: LNHDA, SQIVND (reference sequence). Trimming removed 5 bases from V and 11 bases from J, with 19 bases in between. CDR3 nucleotide sequence: TGTGCCAGTAGTCTAAAAAGAGATTTGAGCAAGTACTTC. As protein: CASSLKRDLSKYF.

The chain has TRBV4-3 and TRBJ2-3, with 8 bases aligning to TRBD2. The CDR3 consists of 17 residues. Germline CDR1 and CDR2: LGHNA and YSLEER. The ends lost 0 bases at V and 1 base at J; junction bases unmatched: 6. In DNA form, the CDR3 reads TGCGCCAGCAGCCAAGATGGGGACGGGGGGGGCACAGATACGCAGTATTTT. This gives the protein CASSQDGDGGGTDTQYF.

This clone showed up just once. The chain combines TRBV5-1 with TRBJ2-7; D perhaps matches TRBD1 (6 bases). Per the germline V gene, CDR1 is SGHRS and CDR2 is YFSETQ. The CDR3 consists of 15 residues. The V end lost 0 bases, the J end lost 2 bases, and 12 bases lay between the germline ends. The chain's CDR3 is CASSLDGTTTYEQYF. The CDR3 nucleotides are TGCGCCAGCAGCTTGGACGGGACAACCACCTACGAGCAGTACTTC. Full variable domain (rest looked up from reference TRBV5-1 and TRBJ2-7): KAGVTQTPRYLIKTRGQQVTLSCSPISGHRSVSWYQQTPGQGLQFLFEYFSETQRNKGNFPGRFSGRQFSNSRSEMNVSTLELGDSALYLCASSLDGTTTYEQYFGPGTRLTVT.

V gene TRBV7-2 combines with J gene TRBJ1-5; D is unclear. Germline assignment: CDR1 SGHTA and CDR2 FQGNSA. Between the trimmed V and J ends, which lost 4 bases and 0 bases, there was a span of 1 base. CDR3 length equals 12 residues. The CDR3 here is CASSYSNQPQHF. The CDR3 region has the DNA TGTGCCAGCAGCTATAGCAATCAGCCCCAGCATTTT.

The V and J genes are TRBV19 and TRBJ1-4; D not certain. The CDR3 runs to 13 residues. Trimming stripped 5 bases from V and 7 bases from J, with 11 bases between. Germline lookup yields CDR1 LNHDA and CDR2 SQIVND (reference sequence). The DNA for the CDR3 is TGTGCCAGTAGTGCAGAGAGCGGTGAAAAACTGTTTTTT. This sequence encodes CASSAESGEKLFF.